The clone carrying this TCR beta chain showed up just a few times. The V and J ends lost 0 bases and 0 bases, in that order; junction bases with no gene match: 15. Germline V gene data show CDR1 as DFQATT and CDR2 as SNEGSKA (reference sequence). The CDR3 covers 19 residues. This sample is drawn from a study of molecular identifiers for immune sequencing clone quantification. TCRdb independently ran MiXCR on the PCR reads; one entry per CDR3 protein. Of about half a million distinct CDR3 sequences in the sample, around 23% were seen once. The chain recombines TRBV20-1 with TRBJ2-3, with 7 bases lining up with TRBD2. The TCR was taken from a human donor in good health. Some libraries in this study had Jurkat cell RNA spiked in. The sample taken for sequencing was naive CD8+ T cells from blood, with Jurkat cell RNA spiked in. The subset here: FACS-sorted CD8+CD4-CCR7+CD45RA+ naive T cells. In nucleotides, the CDR3 is TGCAGTGCTAGAGAAGGGAGGCTAGCGGCAATAACTAGCACAGATACGCAGTATTTT. Protein: CSAREGRLAAITSTDTQYF.